One sample yielded the 7 T cell receptor beta chains listed below, sequenced in a study of CD8+ T cells in alopecia areata. Isolated RNA was reverse transcribed into cDNA used as the sequencing template. Sequencing used immunoSEQ multiplex PCR; TCRdb keeps in-frame clones, though not all of them. The table has 100,000 to 150,000 clones, approximately 53% seen once; the top ten hold about 4.9%. Sample: CD4+ T cells sorted from blood, taken at week 0. All receptors derive from a human donor with alopecia areata.

This chain uses TRBV28 with TRBJ2-2; D perhaps matches TRBD2 (5 bases). The CDR3 extends over 15 amino acids. Germline V lookup: CDR1 MDHEN, CDR2 SYDVKM. V was clipped by 6 bases and J by 5 bases, with 16 bases between them. The CDR3 nucleotides are TGTGCCAGCAGCTCAATCCAAGGGAGAACCGGGGAGCTGTTTTTT. Its translation is CASSSIQGRTGELFF.

This rearrangement joins TRBV29-1 to TRBJ2-3, with D hard to call. Per germline, CDR1 SQVTM and CDR2 ANQGSEA. The CDR3 consists of 14 residues. Trimming left V 4 bases short and J 0 bases short, with 11 bases between. CDR3 sequence (DNA): TGCAGCGTTGTTGGAAGAGCTAGCACAGATACGCAGTATTTT. Translating gives CSVVGRASTDTQYF.

The chain is built from TRBV7-2 and TRBJ2-1; possible D gene TRBD2, 6 bases. This CDR3 region has 15 residues. Germline values: CDR1 SGHTA, CDR2 FQGNSA. The germline V and J ends were trimmed by 3 bases and 6 bases, with 15 bases remaining between them. CDR3 residues: CASSLQGGVPNEQFF. CDR3 DNA sequence: TGTGCCAGCAGCTTGCAGGGAGGAGTCCCCAATGAGCAGTTCTTC.

This clone was observed a single time. CDR3 sequence: CASNGGEAKNIQYF. CDR3 coding DNA: TGTGCCAGCAACGGTGGGGAGGCCAAAAACATTCAGTACTTC. The chain uses TRBV28 and TRBJ2-4, with D perhaps matching TRBD2 (5 bases). Germline V gene sequence: CDR1 MDHEN, CDR2 SYDVKM. The CDR3 has 14 residues. Trimming pared 7 bases from V and 1 base from J, leaving 11 bases between.

V gene TRBV23-1 combines with J gene TRBJ1-2; 8 nucleotides align to TRBD1. TRBV23-1 is classed as an ORF, of uncertain function. V dropped 7 bases and J dropped 0; count of bases not matched to a gene: 16. The CDR3 sequence is 18 residues long. The CDR3 DNA follows: TGCGCCAGCACCCCAGGAGTAGGCGTACAGGGGGCTAACTATGGCTACACCTTC. This encodes CASTPGVGVQGANYGYTF.

This clone showed up just a few times. The chain has TRBV5-1 and TRBJ2-3; D is uncertain. The CDR3 extends over 14 amino acids. From germline, CDR1 is SGHRS and CDR2 YFSETQ. V was shortened by 4 bases and J by 0 bases, with 9 bases between the two germline ends. The CDR3 is CASSPLTSTDTQYF. The DNA of the CDR3 is TGCGCCAGCAGCCCCTTGACTAGCACAGATACGCAGTATTTT.

In this sample, this clone turned up a few times. The V gene is TRBV7-2, the J gene TRBJ2-7; unclear D gene. Germline-derived CDR1 and CDR2 are SGHTA and FQGNSA. Between the trimmed V and J ends, which lost 3 bases and 4 bases, there was a span of 7 bases. The CDR3 runs 12 residues. The chain's CDR3 is CASSLKLYEQYF. The CDR3 DNA sequence: TGTGCCAGCAGCTTGAAGTTATACGAGCAGTACTTC.